This T cell receptor (beta chain) comes out of a study of tumor-infiltrating lymphocytes in primary liver carcinoma. Study-wide results and limits: It was observed that only about 8-24% of the top clones appeared in every one of the five tumor regions.

Note on this clonotype: Its antigen is unknown.

Synthesis of TCR beta cDNA was carried out from around 500 ng total RNA with a constant-region primer. The TCR beta library was amplified through three nested multiplex PCR rounds in a modified ARM-PCR procedure. TCRdb re-called the multiplex PCR reads with MiXCR, one entry per CDR3 protein. The table has approximately 40,000 distinct CDR3 sequences, 73% seen once. Co-extraction of RNA and DNA was performed on about 20-32 mg of unsorted bulk tissue. The TCR comes from a man aged 40-49 years with primary liver carcinoma and hepatitis B virus infection. The sequenced sample was liver tumor tissue from sampling region 2. The subset is: tumor region T2, inferior pole.

The CDR3 reads CASSRGPAGSANTGELFF. The CDR3 DNA reads TGCGCCAGCAGCCGGGGACCAGCGGGTTCCGCGAACACCGGGGAGCTGTTTTTT. The chain links TRBV4-3 to TRBJ2-2, with D maybe TRBD2 (6 bases). Germline assignment: CDR1 LGHNA and CDR2 YSLEER. V lost 4 bases, J lost 0 bases, and 18 bases lay in between. This CDR3 region has 18 residues.